This is a list of T cell receptor beta chains from one sample in a study of graft-versus-host responses after intestinal transplantation. Produced via immunoSEQ multiplex PCR; TCRdb's table is partial and in-frame only. Of under 20,000 clones in the sample, about 93% were seen once. The sample was PBMCs, taken approximately 370 days after transplant. The receptor source for this set is a human patient who received an intestinal transplant, so some T cells may come from the graft donor. Both conserved end residues are part of each CDR3. Fields, in order: D gene, clone size, J gene, V gene, CDR3 DNA, CDR3 protein. D genes are given only for firm matches. Clone sizes are given selectively: once, few, many, or a class where the clone is expanded.

.,.,TRBJ2-5,TRBV18,TGTGCCAGCTCGGAGGAGGGACTAGAGACCCAGTACTTC,CASSEEGLETQYF
.,.,TRBJ2-2,TRBV5-1,TGCGCCAGCAGCTTGGAGGGGGGCCCGAACACCGGGGAGCTGTTTTTT,CASSLEGGPNTGELFF
.,.,TRBJ2-2,TRBV5-5,TGTGCCAGCACCCCTGACCACTCTCCCAACACCGGGGAGCTGTTTTTT,CASTPDHSPNTGELFF
.,.,TRBJ2-1,TRBV5-4,TGTGCCAGCAGCTTGGCCCCCAGGGGTCGGTACAATGAGCAGTTCTTC,CASSLAPRGRYNEQFF
.,.,TRBJ2-5,TRBV5-1,TGCGCCAGCAGCCGCGGGCCCCTCCAAGAGACCCAGTACTTC,CASSRGPLQETQYF
.,.,TRBJ2-7,TRBV6-5,TGTGCCAGCAGTTATGCCAACTCACAGGTCGCGCAGTACTTC,CASSYANSQVAQYF
.,once,TRBJ1-1,TRBV5-1,TGCGCCAGCAGCGCGGGCGGGGGCACTGAAGCTTTCTTT,CASSAGGGTEAFF
.,.,TRBJ1-1,TRBV9,TGTGCCAGCAGCAAACAGGACACTGAAGCTTTCTTT,CASSKQDTEAFF
.,.,TRBJ2-7,TRBV4-1,TGCGCCAGCAGCCAAGTTGAGGACAGCGTTTACGAGCAGTACTTC,CASSQVEDSVYEQYF
.,.,TRBJ2-7,TRBV9,TGTGCCAGCAGCGTAGAGATGTATGGCGAGCAGTACTTC,CASSVEMYGEQYF
.,.,TRBJ1-1,TRBV7-2,TGTGCCAGCGGCTTAATGCAAAATCCTAACACTGAAGCTTTCTTT,CASGLMQNPNTEAFF
TRBD1,.,TRBJ2-4,TRBV9,TGTGCCAGCAGCGTAGAGGGACAGATTGCCAAAAACATTCAGTACTTC,CASSVEGQIAKNIQYF
.,.,TRBJ2-1,TRBV10-1,TGCGCCAGCAGCCCCCTTTTTAGCTCCTACAATGAGCAGTTCTTC,CASSPLFSSYNEQFF
TRBD2,.,TRBJ2-1,TRBV7-2,TGTGCCAGCAGCTTACAAGCGGGAATTGCCTACAATGAGCAGTTCTTC,CASSLQAGIAYNEQFF
TRBD1,.,TRBJ2-5,TRBV28,TGTGCCAGCAGTCGAGGGGCAGGGGGCGAGACCCAGTACTTC,CASSRGAGGETQYF
TRBD1,.,TRBJ1-2,TRBV28,TGTGCCAGCAGTTTGGGACAGGGTAAGAACACCTTC,CASSLGQGKNTF
.,.,TRBJ1-2,TRBV7-9,TGTGCCAGCAGCTTGGGTTCCGATGGCTACACCTTC,CASSLGSDGYTF
.,.,TRBJ2-7,TRBV11-2,TGTGCCAGCAGCTTAGAGGCCCTTTACTCCTACGAGCAGTACTTC,CASSLEALYSYEQYF
.,once,TRBJ1-2,TRBV6-1,TGTGCCAGCAGTGAAGCGGGGTACATGGATGGCTACACCTTC,CASSEAGYMDGYTF
.,.,TRBJ1-5,TRBV11-2,TGTGCCAGCAGCTACTACATCGAATTCGACAGGAGGATTGATCAGCCCCAGCATTTT,CASSYYIEFDRRIDQPQHF